The clone carrying this T cell receptor beta chain was detected once. This CDR3 is built from 11 residues. The germline CDR1 and CDR2 sequences are MNHEY and SVGAGI. V dropped 6 bases and J dropped 6 bases, with 8 bases sitting between them. Random hexamers were used to reverse transcribe the RNA input (about 0.5 to 1 ug). TCRdb recomputed calls from the immunoSEQ multiplex PCR reads with MiXCR, one row per CDR3 protein. The sample lists approximately 170,000 distinct CDR3 sequences, roughly 95% occurring once. These data originate in a study of CD8 T cells in Susac syndrome. TCR beta sequencing was performed on blood CD8+ and CD4+ T cells.

Input material: CD4+ T cells from PBMCs. The gene calls are TRBV6-5 and TRBJ1-1, with D unclear. The sequence was obtained from a human donor in good health. CDR3 DNA sequence: TGTGCCAGCAGCCACGGCTCTGAAGCTTTCTTT. This sequence encodes CASSHGSEAFF.